This is a list of T cell receptor beta chains from one sample in a study of neurological immune-mediated disorders. TCRdb processed the 5' RACE reads anew with MiXCR; each CDR3 protein has one entry. Of under 70,000 distinct CDR3 sequences listed, around 5% are singletons. Material: PBMCs. The origin of the receptors is a woman aged 30 to 39 with multiple sclerosis. The CDR3 runs from the conserved cysteine through the conserved F or W. A D gene is named only where the DNA matches it firmly. The size entry is marked missing in some rows and otherwise reads once, few, many or a size class.

CDR3aa: CSAPELAGATYEQYF
CDR3nt: TGCAGTGCTCCAGAACTAGCGGGGGCAACCTACGAGCAGTACTTC
j_gene: TRBJ2-7
d_gene: TRBD2
abundance: many
v_gene: TRBV20-1

CDR3aa: CSAWIGTARSGANVLTF
CDR3nt: TGCAGCGCCTGGATCGGGACAGCCCGTTCTGGGGCCAACGTCCTGACTTTC
j_gene: TRBJ2-6
d_gene: TRBD1
abundance: many
v_gene: TRBV29-1

CDR3aa: CASSPVGSEGADTQYF
CDR3nt: TGCGCCAGCAGCCCGGTAGGGTCAGAGGGGGCAGATACGCAGTATTTT
j_gene: TRBJ2-3
d_gene: .
abundance: many
v_gene: TRBV5-1

CDR3aa: CASSTGANTEAFF
CDR3nt: TGTGCCAGCAGTACAGGGGCGAACACTGAAGCTTTCTTT
j_gene: TRBJ1-1
d_gene: TRBD1
abundance: many
v_gene: TRBV7-3

CDR3aa: CSASVGPQNSPLHF
CDR3nt: TGCAGTGCTAGCGTCGGACCGCAGAATTCACCCCTCCACTTT
j_gene: TRBJ1-6
d_gene: .
abundance: .
v_gene: TRBV20-1

CDR3aa: CASTQLAGGITDTQYF
CDR3nt: TGTGCCAGCACGCAACTAGCGGGGGGGATCACAGATACGCAGTATTTT
j_gene: TRBJ2-3
d_gene: TRBD2
abundance: few
v_gene: TRBV7-2

CDR3aa: CSAGERTSYEQYF
CDR3nt: TGCAGCGCAGGGGAGAGGACATCTTACGAGCAGTACTTC
j_gene: TRBJ2-7
d_gene: .
abundance: many
v_gene: TRBV29-1

CDR3aa: CSGTPLGANTDTQYF
CDR3nt: TGCAGTGGCACGCCGCTGGGGGCAAACACAGATACGCAGTATTTT
j_gene: TRBJ2-3
d_gene: .
abundance: .
v_gene: TRBV20-1

CDR3aa: CSARHLTKVTYSNQPQHF
CDR3nt: TGCAGTGCTAGACACCTGACGAAAGTGACATATAGCAATCAGCCCCAGCATTTT
j_gene: TRBJ1-5
d_gene: .
abundance: many
v_gene: TRBV20-1

CDR3aa: CASSLQTTGHSYNEQFF
CDR3nt: TGTGCCAGCAGCTTACAAACTACAGGGCACTCCTACAATGAGCAGTTCTTC
j_gene: TRBJ2-1
d_gene: .
abundance: .
v_gene: TRBV5-4

CDR3aa: CAISAGTRGKETQYF
CDR3nt: TGTGCCATCAGTGCCGGGACTAGAGGGAAAGAGACCCAGTACTTC
j_gene: TRBJ2-5
d_gene: TRBD2
abundance: .
v_gene: TRBV10-3

CDR3aa: CSASQDRGAPLHF
CDR3nt: TGCAGTGCTAGTCAGGATCGAGGGGCACCCCTCCACTTT
j_gene: TRBJ1-6
d_gene: .
abundance: many
v_gene: TRBV20-1

CDR3aa: CASSSQGASGANVLTF
CDR3nt: TGCGCCAGCAGCTCACAGGGGGCATCTGGGGCCAACGTCCTGACTTTC
j_gene: TRBJ2-6
d_gene: TRBD1
abundance: many
v_gene: TRBV5-1